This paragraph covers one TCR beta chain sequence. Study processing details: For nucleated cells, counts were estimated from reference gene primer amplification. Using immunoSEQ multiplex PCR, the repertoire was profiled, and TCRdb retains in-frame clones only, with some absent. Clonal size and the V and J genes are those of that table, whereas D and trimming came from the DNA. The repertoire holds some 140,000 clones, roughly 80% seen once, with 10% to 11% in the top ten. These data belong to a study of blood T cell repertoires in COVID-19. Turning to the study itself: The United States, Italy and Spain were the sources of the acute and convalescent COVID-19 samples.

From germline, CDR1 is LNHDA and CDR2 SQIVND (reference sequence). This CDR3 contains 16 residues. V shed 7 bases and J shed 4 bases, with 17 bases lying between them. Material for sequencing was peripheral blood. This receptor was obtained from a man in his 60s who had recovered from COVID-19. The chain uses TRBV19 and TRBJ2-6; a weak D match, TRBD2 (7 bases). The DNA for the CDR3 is TGTGCCAGTACCCAGGGGAGGGGCTCCGGGGCCAACGTCCTGACTTTC. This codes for CASTQGRGSGANVLTF. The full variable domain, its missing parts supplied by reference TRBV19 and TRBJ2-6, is DGGITQSPKYLFRKEGQNVTLSCEQNLNHDAMYWYRQDPGQGLRLIYYSQIVNDFQKGDIAEGYSVSREKKESFPLTVTSAQKNPTAFYLCASTQGRGSGANVLTFGAGSRLTVL.